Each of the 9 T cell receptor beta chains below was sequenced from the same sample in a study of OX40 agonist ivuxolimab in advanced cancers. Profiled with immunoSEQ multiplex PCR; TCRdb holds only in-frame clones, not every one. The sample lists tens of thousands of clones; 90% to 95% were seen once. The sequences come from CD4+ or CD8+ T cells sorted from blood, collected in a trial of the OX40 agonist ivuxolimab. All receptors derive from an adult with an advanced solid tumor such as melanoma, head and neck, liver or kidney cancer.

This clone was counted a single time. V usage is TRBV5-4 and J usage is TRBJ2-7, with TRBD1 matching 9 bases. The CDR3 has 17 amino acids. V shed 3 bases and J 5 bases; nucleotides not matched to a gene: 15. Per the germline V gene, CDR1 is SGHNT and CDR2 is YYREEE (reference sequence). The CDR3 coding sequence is TGTGCCAGCAGCTACTACTGGCCGGGGACAGGGACCCACGAGCAGTACTTC. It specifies CASSYYWPGTGTHEQYF.

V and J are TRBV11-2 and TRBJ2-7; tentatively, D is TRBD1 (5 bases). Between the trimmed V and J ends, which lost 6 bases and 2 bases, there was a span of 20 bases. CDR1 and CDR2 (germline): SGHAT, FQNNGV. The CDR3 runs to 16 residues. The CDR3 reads CASRPIPGLGTYEQYF. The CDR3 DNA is TGTGCCAGCAGGCCGATTCCAGGGCTAGGGACCTACGAGCAGTACTTC.

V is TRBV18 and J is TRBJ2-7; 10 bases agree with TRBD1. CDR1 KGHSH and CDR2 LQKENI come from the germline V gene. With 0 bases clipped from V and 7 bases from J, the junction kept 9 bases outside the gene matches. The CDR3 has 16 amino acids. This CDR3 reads CASSPPATGGFREQYF. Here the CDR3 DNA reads TGTGCCAGCTCACCACCTGCGACAGGGGGCTTTCGAGAGCAGTACTTC.

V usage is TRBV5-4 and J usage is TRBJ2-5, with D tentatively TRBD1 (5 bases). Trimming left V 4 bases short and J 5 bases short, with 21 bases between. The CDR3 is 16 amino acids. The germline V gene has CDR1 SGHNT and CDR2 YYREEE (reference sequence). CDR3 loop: CASSLSSPGKVETQYF. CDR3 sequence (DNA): TGTGCCAGCAGCCTATCTTCCCCAGGGAAGGTGGAGACCCAGTACTTC.

The CDR3 DNA reads as TGTGCCAGCAGACCTCGCACAGATACGCAGTATTTT. It yields the protein CASRPRTDTQYF. The chain uses TRBV27 and TRBJ2-3; D not resolved. The CDR3 is made up of 12 amino acids. Trimming cost V 6 bases and J 1 base, with 5 bases left between them. CDR1 MNHEY and CDR2 SMNVEV come from the germline V gene (reference sequence).

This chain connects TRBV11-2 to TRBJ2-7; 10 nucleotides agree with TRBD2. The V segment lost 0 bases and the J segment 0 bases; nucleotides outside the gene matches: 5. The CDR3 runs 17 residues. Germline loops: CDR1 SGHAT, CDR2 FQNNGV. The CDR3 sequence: CASSLELLAGASYEQYF. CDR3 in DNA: TGTGCCAGCAGCTTAGAATTGCTAGCGGGAGCCTCCTACGAGCAGTACTTC.

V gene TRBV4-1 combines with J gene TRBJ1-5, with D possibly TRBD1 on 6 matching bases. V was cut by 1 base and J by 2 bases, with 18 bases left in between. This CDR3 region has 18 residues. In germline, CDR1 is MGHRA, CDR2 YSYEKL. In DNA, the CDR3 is TGCGCCAGCAGCCAAGGTATATTAAGGGGGATCGGCAATCAGCCCCAGCATTTT. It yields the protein CASSQGILRGIGNQPQHF.

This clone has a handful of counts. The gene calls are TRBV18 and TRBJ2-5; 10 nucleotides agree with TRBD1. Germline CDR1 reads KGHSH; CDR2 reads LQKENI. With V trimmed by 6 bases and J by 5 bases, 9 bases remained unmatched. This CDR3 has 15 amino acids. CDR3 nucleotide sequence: TGTGCCAGCTCCCCGCGACAGGGGGCGCAGGAGACCCAGTACTTC. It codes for CASSPRQGAQETQYF.

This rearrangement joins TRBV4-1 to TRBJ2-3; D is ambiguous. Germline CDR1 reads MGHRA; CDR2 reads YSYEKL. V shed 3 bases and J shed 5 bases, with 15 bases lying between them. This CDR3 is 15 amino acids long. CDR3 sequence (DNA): TGCGCCAGCAGCCACAGGATAGGGCCACAAGATACGCAGTATTTT. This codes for CASSHRIGPQDTQYF.